Listed here is a single T cell receptor beta chain. The CDR3 sequence is 19 residues long. Unmatched junction bases numbered 20, after V lost 5 bases and J lost 4 bases. Germline-derived CDR1 and CDR2 are MDHEN and SYDVKM. Method: immunoSEQ multiplex PCR; TCRdb's copy keeps in-frame clones and lacks some. The sample includes 25,000 to 35,000 clones, around nine tenths seen only once; the top ten take over 3%. The source of the sample is a study of T cell changes during pregnancy in multiple sclerosis. The material sequenced was CD4+ T cells from peripheral blood mononuclear cells, taken in the first trimester of pregnancy. This clonotype originated in a female donor in good health, enrolled as a control in a pregnancy study. V usage is TRBV28 and J usage is TRBJ1-5; 7 nucleotides align to TRBD1. The CDR3 DNA sequence: TGTGCCAGCAGTCTCGATTATAGAACCCCGACAGGGATTAATCAGCCCCAGCATTTT. This encodes CASSLDYRTPTGINQPQHF. Full variable domain (rest looked up from reference TRBV28 and TRBJ1-5): DVKVTQSSRYLVKRTGEKVFLECVQDMDHENMFWYRQDPGLGLRLIYFSYDVKMKEKGDIPEGYSVSREKKERFSLILESASTNQTSMYLCASSLDYRTPTGINQPQHFGDGTRLSIL.